Sequencing of this T cell receptor (beta chain) was carried out in a study of cytomegalovirus exposure and HLA in healthy donors. The PCR contained 60 Vbeta and 13 Jbeta primers. Profiled with immunoSEQ multiplex PCR; TCRdb holds only in-frame clones, not every one. The sample yields roughly 190,000 clones, 79% seen once. The donors were healthy bone marrow donors. Germline V CDR1 and CDR2: SGHRS, YFSETQ. The CDR3 runs to 15 residues. V was trimmed by 4 bases and J by 5 bases, leaving 19 bases between them. Sequencing was performed on PBMCs. The clonotype originates from a young woman in good health and CMV-seronegative. The V gene is TRBV5-1, the J gene TRBJ2-7; D is possibly TRBD2 (6 bases). The DNA of the CDR3 is TGCGCCAGCAGCGGTCTAGCGAGGGTCTCGGACGAGCAGTACTTC. Translated, it gives CASSGLARVSDEQYF.